The 2 T cell receptor beta chains below all came from one sample that was sequenced in a study of blood T cell repertoires in COVID-19 (dated by TCRdb to about 2020). The library was generated by the immunoSEQ multiplex PCR assay. The clones in this table, taken by TCRdb from immuneACCESS, are in-frame only. Not every clone is retained; where verified, under half of the shortfall comes from an unresolved V gene, and the cause of the rest is unknown. This sample gives some 130,000 clones in total; 84% of them show up just once. The biggest ten clones account for under 1.5% of the sample. The specimen was peripheral blood. These receptors all stem from a man between 60 and 75 years old with acute or convalescent COVID-19.

This clone was picked up one time. CDR3 in DNA: TGTGCCATCAGTGAGTCGATACAGGGGTCCACTGAAGCTTTCTTT. It encodes CAISESIQGSTEAFF. The chain uses TRBV10-3 and TRBJ1-1; 7 positions agree with TRBD1. This CDR3 region has 15 residues. V was clipped by 0 bases and J by 4 bases; unmatched bases: 5. Germline assignment: CDR1 ENHRY and CDR2 SYGVKD.

The chain is built from TRBV9 and TRBJ2-2; 11 positions agree with TRBD1. Looked up from germline, CDR1 is SGDLS and CDR2 is YYNGEE. This CDR3 spans 18 amino acids. J gave up 2 bases and V 4 bases, and 10 bases lay outside the gene matches. CDR3 in amino acids: CASSPRRGQGANTGELFF. In DNA, the CDR3 is TGTGCCAGCAGCCCCCGCCGAGGACAGGGGGCCAACACCGGGGAGCTGTTTTTT.